Below are 2 T cell receptor beta chains sequenced from a single sample in a study of response to subunit inactivated influenza vaccine. TCRdb fed the RT-PCR reads into MiXCR, producing one record per CDR3 protein. The table lists more than 550,000 distinct CDR3 sequences, roughly 10% of them singletons, with roughly 10% in the top ten. Sequenced material: PBMCs from blood, taken on the day of vaccination. The receptors were sampled from a man aged 45-60 years who received an inactivated influenza vaccine.

This clonotype was seen only a few times. V usage is TRBV3-1 and J usage is TRBJ2-2; 7 positions match TRBD2. The germline gives CDR1 LGHDT, CDR2 YNNKEL (reference sequence). The CDR3 totals 15 residues. V lost 1 base, J lost 4 bases, and 3 bases stayed unmatched. The CDR3 is CASSQVPGGTGELFF. In DNA form, the CDR3 reads TGTGCCAGCAGCCAAGTTCCGGGAGGCACCGGGGAGCTGTTTTTT.

The chain joins TRBV28 to TRBJ2-7; 8 bases line up with TRBD2. CDR1 is MDHEN, CDR2 SYDVKM, per germline. V gave up 1 base and J gave up 6 bases; unmatched junction bases: 5. This CDR3 is 14 amino acids long. The chain's CDR3 is CASSLSGRAVEQYF. The CDR3 region has the DNA TGTGCCAGCAGTTTATCCGGGAGGGCCGTCGAGCAGTACTTC.